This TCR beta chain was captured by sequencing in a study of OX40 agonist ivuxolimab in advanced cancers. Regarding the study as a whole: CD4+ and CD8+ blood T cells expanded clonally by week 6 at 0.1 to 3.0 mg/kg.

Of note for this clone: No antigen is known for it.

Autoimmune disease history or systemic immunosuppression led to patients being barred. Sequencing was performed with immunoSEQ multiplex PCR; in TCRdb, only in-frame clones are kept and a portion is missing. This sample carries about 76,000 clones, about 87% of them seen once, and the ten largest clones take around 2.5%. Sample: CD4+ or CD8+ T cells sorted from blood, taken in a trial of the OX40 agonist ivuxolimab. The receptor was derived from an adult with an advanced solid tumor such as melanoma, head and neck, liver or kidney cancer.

DNA of the CDR3: TGCGCCAGCAGCTCAACGGCGGGGGCGGGGGAGCAGTACTTC. Translation gives CASSSTAGAGEQYF. J is TRBJ2-7 and V is TRBV5-1, with TRBD2 as a possible D gene (7 bases). CDR3 length equals 14 residues. Germline V lookup: CDR1 SGHRS, CDR2 YFSETQ. With 3 bases removed from V and 7 bases from J, the gap between germline ends came to 17 bases.